This passage covers 21 T cell receptor beta chains from one sample sequenced in a study of shared clonotypes between healthy human individuals. The data were produced by immunoSEQ multiplex PCR, yet TCRdb's version contains in-frame clones alone and is incomplete. Here the sample spans 1 million to 1.3 million clones, approximately 80% being singletons. Sequencing used memory CD4+ T cells from PBMCs. Documented subset: CD45RA-negative fraction. These receptors all come from a man aged 18 to 30 in good health. Some clones in this sample may be carry-over from other donors' samples.

This clone occurred a few times. The chain combines TRBV10-1 with TRBJ2-5; TRBD2 matches 8 bases. CDR3 length: 16 residues. CDR1 and CDR2 (germline): WNHNN, SYGVQD (reference sequence). With V trimmed by 6 bases and J by 3 bases, 12 bases remained unmatched. The CDR3 DNA follows: TGCGCCAGCAGGAGGCTAGCGGGTCGCTCGGAAGAGACCCAGTACTTC. This sequence encodes CASRRLAGRSEETQYF.

The sample holds a few counts of this clone. The rearrangement joins TRBV7-8 to TRBJ2-5; D may be TRBD1 or TRBD2 (5 bases each). The CDR3 has 15 residues. Trimming left V 5 bases short and J 7 bases short, with 20 bases between. The germline CDR1 and CDR2 sequences are SGHVS and FQNEAQ. CDR3 residues: CASSERRDVYGTQYF. The CDR3, as DNA: TGTGCCAGCAGCGAACGCCGGGACGTTTACGGGACCCAGTACTTC.

The V and J genes are TRBV28 and TRBJ2-2; weak D call: TRBD1 (7 bases). Deletions cut 5 bases from V and 4 bases from J, with 20 bases between. The CDR3 totals 17 residues. Germline lookup yields CDR1 MDHEN and CDR2 SYDVKM. The CDR3 region has the DNA TGTGCCAGCAGTCCCGCGGGAAATAGACAGGGCACCGGGGAGCTGTTTTTT. It encodes CASSPAGNRQGTGELFF.

Note on this clone: The sample has other DNA sequences that encode this CDR3 too. The rearrangement joins TRBV19 to TRBJ1-5; 8 bases agree with TRBD1. Trimming at V came to 5 bases and at J to 2 bases, leaving 5 bases not matched to a gene. This CDR3 contains 15 residues. The germline gives CDR1 LNHDA, CDR2 SQIVND (reference sequence). The CDR3 bases are TGTGCCAGTAGTCGACAGGGGTTAGGCAATCAGCCCCAGCATTTT. It yields the protein CASSRQGLGNQPQHF.

This chain joins TRBV18 and TRBJ1-1; TRBD1 matches 10 bases. The CDR3 is 15 amino acids. The V and J ends lost 6 bases and 4 bases, in that order; junction bases with no gene match: 8. The V gene's germline CDR1 is KGHSH and CDR2 LQKENI. The CDR3, as DNA: TGTGCCAGCTCGTTTCGACAGGGGGCTGGCACTGAAGCTTTCTTT. Amino acids: CASSFRQGAGTEAFF.

This clone was found once. A far larger clone is off by one base, so a read error is likely. This sample also contains other DNA sequences that code for the same CDR3. This chain uses TRBV2 with TRBJ1-4; weak D call: TRBD1 (5 bases). Trimming cost V 1 base and J 11 bases, with 14 bases left between them. Per the germline V gene, CDR1 is SNHLY and CDR2 is FYNNEI. The CDR3 is 14 amino acids. CDR3 residues: CASSEGQGSNKLFF. The CDR3 region has the DNA TGTGCCAGCAGTGAAGGTCAGGGTAGCAATAAACTGTTTTTT.

The V call is TRBV7-6, the J call TRBJ2-1, with D possibly being TRBD2 (6 bases). CDR1 is SGHVS and CDR2 is FNYEAQ in the germline V gene. The V end was cut by 2 bases, the J end by 3 bases, with 14 bases between. This CDR3 spans 16 amino acids. Here the CDR3 reads CASSLLPQGGYNEQFF. As DNA, the CDR3 is TGTGCCAGCAGCTTATTGCCCCAGGGAGGCTACAATGAGCAGTTCTTC.

Here the CDR3 reads CASSESERKANYGYTF. The CDR3 coding sequence is TGCGCCAGCAGTGAGTCGGAGCGAAAAGCCAACTATGGCTACACCTTC. The V call is TRBV10-1, the J call TRBJ1-2; D is unresolved. Trimming removed 0 bases at V and 2 bases at J, with 13 bases between. The CDR3 is 16 amino acids. CDR1 is WNHNN and CDR2 is SYGVQD in the germline V gene (reference sequence).

V usage is TRBV6-1 and J usage is TRBJ1-3; TRBD1 is a possible D gene (5 bases). This CDR3 region has 14 residues. Germline V gene data show CDR1 as MNHNS and CDR2 as SASEGT. V was shortened by 3 bases and J by 8 bases, with 14 bases between the two germline ends. DNA for the CDR3: TGTGCCAGCAGTGACAGGCAATCGGGGGACACCATATATTTT. Translation: CASSDRQSGDTIYF.

This chain uses TRBV9 with TRBJ2-2; 11 nucleotides match TRBD2. Per the germline V gene, CDR1 is SGDLS and CDR2 is YYNGEE. CDR3 size: 15 residues. Losses at the gene ends were 3 bases for V and 6 bases for J; bases not matched to a gene: 4. The CDR3: CASSEPGLAAGELFF. Here the CDR3 DNA reads TGTGCCAGCAGCGAGCCGGGACTAGCGGCCGGGGAGCTGTTTTTT.

V gene TRBV5-1 combines with J gene TRBJ2-3; 7 nucleotides line up with TRBD1. Germline V gene data show CDR1 as SGHRS and CDR2 as YFSETQ. Losses at the gene ends were 5 bases for V and 1 base for J; bases not matched to a gene: 10. This CDR3 has 16 amino acids. CDR3 sequence reads: CASRTTGMVGTDTQYF. The CDR3 nucleotides are TGCGCCAGCAGAACGACAGGGATGGTGGGCACAGATACGCAGTATTTT.

This clone has a single count. The rearrangement links TRBV7-7 to TRBJ2-1, with TRBD2 matching over 7 bases. Unmatched junction bases numbered 7, after V lost 4 bases and J lost 7 bases. Germline lookup yields CDR1 SSHAT and CDR2 FNYEAQ (reference sequence). The length of the CDR3 is 14 residues. DNA for the CDR3: TGTGCCAGCAGCTCGGGAGGAAGCGTTAATGAGCAGTTCTTC. This translates into CASSSGGSVNEQFF.

The CDR3 bases are TGTGCCAGCAGCCTCAGGAGGGGGCAAGCCGAAAAACTGTTTTTT. Translating it yields CASSLRRGQAEKLFF. V usage is TRBV5-4 and J usage is TRBJ1-4; 7 positions agree with TRBD1. CDR1 is SGHNT and CDR2 is YYREEE in the germline V gene (reference sequence). Trimming took 4 bases from V and 8 from J; bases not matched to a gene: 11. This CDR3 has 15 residues.

The chain joins TRBV6-6 to TRBJ2-3; D is unclear. Trimming removed 4 bases from V and 1 base from J, with 3 bases in between. This CDR3 comprises 12 residues. Germline values: CDR1 MNHNY, CDR2 SVGAGI (reference sequence). The DNA of the CDR3 is TGTGCCAGCAGTTTAGGCACAGATACGCAGTATTTT. It is translated as CASSLGTDTQYF.

J is TRBJ1-3 and V is TRBV28, with 7 bases identical to TRBD1. Germline trimming cut 7 bases from V and 2 bases from J; bases unmatched to any gene: 11. CDR3 length: 16 amino acids. Germline CDR1 reads MDHEN; CDR2 reads SYDVKM. CDR3 coding DNA: TGTGCCAGCACCCCTTACCTCGGGACAGCTGGAAACACCATATATTTT. It yields the protein CASTPYLGTAGNTIYF. Full variable domain (missing parts from reference TRBV28 and TRBJ1-3): DVKVTQSSRYLVKRTGEKVFLECVQDMDHENMFWYRQDPGLGLRLIYFSYDVKMKEKGDIPEGYSVSREKKERFSLILESASTNQTSMYLCASTPYLGTAGNTIYFGEGSWLTVV.

The CDR3: CASSPILADRDNEQFF. The CDR3 coding sequence is TGTGCCAGCAGCCCAATACTAGCGGATAGAGACAATGAGCAGTTCTTC. The rearrangement links TRBV5-4 to TRBJ2-1; 8 nucleotides align to TRBD2. V shed 4 bases and J 5 bases; nucleotides not matched to a gene: 11. Germline-derived CDR1 and CDR2 are SGHNT and YYREEE (reference sequence). The CDR3 loop spans 16 amino acids.

This clone was found once. The chain combines TRBV10-3 with TRBJ2-3, with 13 bases identical to TRBD2. Germline CDR1 is ENHRY and CDR2 is SYGVKD. The CDR3 covers 17 residues. The trim removed 3 bases at V and 4 bases at J, leaving 7 bases unmatched. The CDR3 coding sequence is TGTGCCATCAGTGACCCCACTAGCGGGAGGGCCTCAGATACGCAGTATTTT. Translating gives CAISDPTSGRASDTQYF.

This clone was seen more than once but under ten times. The chain recombines TRBV29-1 with TRBJ1-1, with TRBD1 matching over 7 bases. The V segment lost 6 bases and the J segment 3 bases; nucleotides outside the gene matches: 4. CDR3 length: 12 residues. Looked up from germline, CDR1 is SQVTM and CDR2 is ANQGSEA. In DNA form, the CDR3 reads TGCAGCGTCCGGGGACAGTACACTGAAGCTTTCTTT. It is translated as CSVRGQYTEAFF.

Comments on this clone: Possible read error: a much larger clone is one base away. The V gene is TRBV7-3, the J gene TRBJ2-5, with D tentatively TRBD1 or TRBD2 (5 bases each). Germline CDR1 reads SGHTA; CDR2 reads FQGTGA. The CDR3 covers 14 residues. Written as DNA, the CDR3 is TGTGCCGGCAGCTTAGATAGTGGGGGAGTGACCCAGTACTTC. This gives the protein CAGSLDSGGVTQYF.

For this clone: Relative to the germline gene, one junction end is altered; a read error may explain this. This sequence joins TRBV5-1 and TRBJ1-1; 9 bases align to TRBD1. This CDR3 spans 16 amino acids. From germline, CDR1 is SGHRS and CDR2 YFSETQ. The CDR3 region is CASSHGTGRMNTESFF. As DNA, the CDR3 is TGCGCCAGCAGCCATGGGACAGGGCGAATGAACACTGAATCTTTCTTT.

The chain employs TRBV11-2 and TRBJ2-5; TRBD2 aligns across 10 bases. The junction had 9 bases not matched to a gene; V was cut back by 0 bases and J by 5 bases. The CDR3 covers 17 residues. The germline gives CDR1 SGHAT, CDR2 FQNNGV. CDR3 in amino acids: CASSLDLELAGDETQYF. The DNA for the CDR3 is TGTGCCAGCAGCTTAGATCTAGAGCTAGCGGGAGATGAGACCCAGTACTTC.